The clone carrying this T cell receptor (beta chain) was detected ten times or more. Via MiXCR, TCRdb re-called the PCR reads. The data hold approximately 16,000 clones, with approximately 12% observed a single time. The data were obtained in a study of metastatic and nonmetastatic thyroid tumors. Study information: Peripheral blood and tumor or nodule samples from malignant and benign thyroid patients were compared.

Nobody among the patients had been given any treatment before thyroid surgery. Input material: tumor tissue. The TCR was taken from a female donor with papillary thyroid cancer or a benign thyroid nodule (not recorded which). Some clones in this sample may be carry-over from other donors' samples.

This chain's CDR3 is CASSLGVGREGQPQHF. CDR3 sequence (DNA): TGTGCCAGCAGCTTAGGCGTGGGGCGGGAGGGACAGCCCCAGCATTTT. This chain joins TRBV7-8 and TRBJ1-5, with D perhaps matching TRBD1 (5 bases). V was pared by 1 base and J by 7 bases, with 17 bases between. Germline CDR1 is SGHVS and CDR2 is FQNEAQ. This CDR3 contains 16 residues.